A single sample is the source of the 12 T cell receptor beta chains below, sequenced in a study of CXCR3-negative and CXCR3-positive naive CD8 T cells. Each TRB cDNA library was prepared by 5' RACE (with UMI labels). Following a re-call of the 5' RACE reads, TCRdb has one entry per CDR3 protein and lacks DNA. This repertoire includes fewer than 80,000 distinct CDR3 sequences. The sequencing input was naive CXCR3- CD8+ T cells from blood. The subset is: CD45RO-CCR7+CD27+CD95- naive CD8+ T cells lacking CXCR3 (TNR3-). These receptors were taken from a human donor in good health. Some clones in this sample may be carry-over from other donors' samples.

This chain uses TRBV28 with TRBJ1-1; lacking DNA, the TRBD1 call made by TCRdb goes unchecked. The germline gives CDR1 MDHEN, CDR2 SYDVKM. The CDR3 sequence is 14 residues long. The CDR3 is CASSSDDRGVEAFF.

V and J are TRBV11-2 and TRBJ2-2; TCRdb outputs TRBD1, but without DNA this stays unchecked. The germline gives CDR1 SGHAT, CDR2 FQNNGV. The CDR3 is 16 residues long. CDR3 region: CASSSEGTGNTGELFF.

The genes are TRBV7-9 and TRBJ1-2; without DNA, the TCRdb call of TRBD1 cannot be checked. Germline V gene sequence: CDR1 SEHNR, CDR2 FQNEAQ (reference sequence). The CDR3 has 15 residues. CDR3 amino acids: CASSLEFDSNYGYTF.

The rearrangement joins TRBV28 to TRBJ2-3; TCRdb names TRBD1, which stays unverified in the absence of DNA. The length of the CDR3 is 14 residues. Germline-derived CDR1 and CDR2 are MDHEN and SYDVKM. CDR3 amino acids: CASSLDRGPDTQYF. The full variable domain, in which reference TRBV28 and TRBJ2-3 provide the parts outside the CDR3, is DVKVTQSSRYLVKRTGEKVFLECVQDMDHENMFWYRQDPGLGLRLIYFSYDVKMKEKGDIPEGYSVSREKKERFSLILESASTNQTSMYLCASSLDRGPDTQYFGPGTRLTVL.

The chain links TRBV3-1 to TRBJ2-5; TCRdb names TRBD1, which stays unverified in the absence of DNA. Per germline, CDR1 LGHDT and CDR2 YNNKEL (reference sequence). This CDR3 is built from 17 residues. CDR3 loop: CASSQDLLRAIEETQYF.

The CDR3 loop reads CASSLAPLAGGYNEQFF. The rearrangement joins TRBV11-1 to TRBJ2-1; TCRdb lists TRBD2, though no DNA is available to test this call. Germline V gives CDR1 SGHAT, CDR2 FQDESV (reference sequence). CDR3 length: 17 residues.

This chain connects TRBV4-3 to TRBJ1-1. CDR3 length: 16 amino acids. The germline gives CDR1 LGHNA, CDR2 YSLEER. CDR3: CASSQEKKGSWGEAFF.

V and J are TRBV12-3 or TRBV12-4 and TRBJ2-5; TCRdb gives TRBD2 as the D gene, but with no DNA this cannot be confirmed. This CDR3 has 15 residues. This chain's CDR3 is CASSSWLAGEETQYF.

This rearrangement joins TRBV6-2 or TRBV6-3 to TRBJ2-3; the D call of TRBD1 rests on TCRdb alone, since no DNA is present to check it. This CDR3 comprises 14 residues. Germline lookup yields CDR1 MNHEY and CDR2 SVGEGT. CDR3 protein: CASSYAGTGHTQYF.

The chain links TRBV7-9 to TRBJ2-2. Germline assignment: CDR1 SEHNR and CDR2 FQNEAQ (reference sequence). CDR3 length: 13 amino acids. Here the CDR3 reads CASSLSHAGELFF.

The chain combines TRBV12-3 or TRBV12-4 with TRBJ1-5; there is no DNA to check the TCRdb D call of TRBD1. This CDR3 has 14 residues. CDR3 loop: CASNQGYSNQPQHF.

The rearrangement links TRBV4-1 to TRBJ2-1; without DNA, the TCRdb call of TRBD2 cannot be checked. The V gene's germline CDR1 is MGHRA and CDR2 YSYEKL. The CDR3 covers 15 residues. CDR3 region: CASSLRAGDLSEQFF.